The 13 T cell receptor beta chains given below trace back to one sample, sequenced in a study of T-cell reconstitution after alpha-beta-depleted transplantation in children. TCRbeta library preparation incorporated unique molecular identifiers. TCRdb re-called the PCR reads through MiXCR, storing one row per CDR3 protein. The sample lists around 450,000 distinct CDR3 sequences; about 16% were seen once. Sequences were derived from PBMCs, mostly from graft donor cells, sampled 360 days after TCRalphabeta/CD19-depleted stem cell transplant. The origin of the receptors is a boy younger than two who had a stem cell transplant for Wiskott-Aldrich syndrome, so the T cells may come from the graft donor.

The chain couples TRBV5-1 to TRBJ1-6, with 7 bases that match TRBD1. Germline V gene lookup returns CDR1 SGHRS and CDR2 YFSETQ. V lost 2 bases and J lost 8; bases outside the gene matches: 7. CDR3 length: 15 residues. The CDR3 loop is CASSLPGTDDSPLHF. Here the CDR3 DNA reads TGCGCCAGCAGCTTACCCGGGACAGACGATTCACCCCTCCACTTT.

In its sample, this clonotype was seen a few times. The CDR3 DNA follows: TGTGCCAGCTCACCACCTAGTGGTCGGGATACGCAGTATTTT. This codes for CASSPPSGRDTQYF. The chain combines TRBV18 with TRBJ2-3; no definite D call. From germline, CDR1 is KGHSH and CDR2 LQKENI. Between the trimmed V and J ends, which lost 0 bases and 6 bases, there was a span of 10 bases. The CDR3 spans 14 residues.

The rearrangement joins TRBV4-3 to TRBJ2-4; no clear D. Trimming shortened V by 0 bases and J by 8 bases, and 17 bases separated the two germline ends. This CDR3 is built from 16 residues. Germline-derived CDR1 and CDR2 are LGHNA and YSLEER. CDR3 in DNA: TGCGCCAGCAGCCAAGAACCTGGCGGTGCCAAGGACATTCAGTACTTC. This sequence encodes CASSQEPGGAKDIQYF.

This clonotype has more than one count but fewer than ten. The J gene is TRBJ2-1, the V gene TRBV4-1; 9 positions agree with TRBD1. Losses at the gene ends were 4 bases for V and 3 bases for J; bases not matched to a gene: 7. The length of the CDR3 is 16 residues. CDR1 and CDR2 from the germline V gene are MGHRA and YSYEKL. CDR3 in DNA: TGCGCCAGCAGCCTCTTCCCGGGACAGGGCTACAATGAGCAGTTCTTC. It specifies CASSLFPGQGYNEQFF.

The V gene is TRBV7-2, the J gene TRBJ2-5; D is tentatively TRBD1 or TRBD2 (6 bases each). CDR1 is SGHTA and CDR2 is FQGNSA in the germline V gene. Trimming cost V 5 bases and J 4 bases, with 23 bases left between them. This CDR3 has 17 amino acids. Here the CDR3 DNA reads TGTGCCAGCAGCCCTTTCTCATCTTGGGGGGCCAGAGAGACCCAGTACTTC. It specifies CASSPFSSWGARETQYF.

The chain is built from TRBV4-2 and TRBJ2-3; TRBD2 matches 8 bases. Germline V gives CDR1 LGHNA, CDR2 YNFKEQ. The CDR3 is 18 amino acids. After removal of 0 bases from V and 4 bases from J, the junction contained 12 bases not matched to a gene. In DNA form, the CDR3 reads TGTGCCAGCAGCCAAGAGAAGGCAGCGGGGGAAAGGGCAGATACGCAGTATTTT. This translates into CASSQEKAAGERADTQYF.

The chain couples TRBV7-2 to TRBJ2-1, with D hard to call. The germline V and J ends were trimmed by 2 bases and 6 bases, with 8 bases remaining between them. The CDR3 contains 13 residues. Germline CDR1 and CDR2: SGHTA and FQGNSA. The CDR3 DNA is TGTGCCAGCAGCTTAACGATTAGCAATGAGCAGTTCTTC. Its protein is CASSLTISNEQFF.

This clonotype was found a few times. The J gene is TRBJ2-1, the V gene TRBV29-1; perhaps TRBD1 as D (6 bases). This CDR3 is built from 13 residues. Trimming cost V 8 bases and J 1 base, with 12 bases left between them. CDR1 SQVTM and CDR2 ANQGSEA come from the germline V gene. The CDR3 is CSLQGGSYNEQFF. The CDR3, as DNA: TGCAGCCTCCAAGGGGGTTCCTACAATGAGCAGTTCTTC.

This clonotype was counted ten times or more. The chain joins TRBV5-1 to TRBJ2-7; a weak D match, TRBD2 (5 bases). This CDR3 has 14 residues. In germline, CDR1 is SGHRS, CDR2 YFSETQ. The V and J ends lost 5 bases and 0 bases respectively, with 12 bases between them. The CDR3 sequence: CASRWTGSSYEQYF. CDR3 sequence (DNA): TGCGCCAGCAGGTGGACGGGGAGCTCCTACGAGCAGTACTTC.

This clonotype was found a few times. The chain links TRBV7-2 to TRBJ2-1, with D unclear. CDR1 and CDR2 from the germline V gene are SGHTA and FQGNSA. The CDR3 sequence is 13 residues long. The V end lost 5 bases, the J end lost 8 bases, and 13 bases lay between the germline ends. CDR3 in DNA: TGTGCCAGCAGCCGGGCCGTAGCTTATGAGCAGTTCTTC. It is translated as CASSRAVAYEQFF.

This clonotype was counted only a few times. This chain uses TRBV9 with TRBJ2-5; D could derive from TRBD1 or TRBD2 (5 bases each). Looked up from germline, CDR1 is SGDLS and CDR2 is YYNGEE. The CDR3 covers 15 residues. Trimming pared 4 bases from V and 5 bases from J, leaving 18 bases between. CDR3 nucleotides: TGTGCCAGCAGCAGGTCCGATGGGACCGGGGAGACCCAGTACTTC. Amino acids: CASSRSDGTGETQYF.

This clonotype appeared a single time. CDR3 sequence: CSARARDYSSYEQYF. DNA for the CDR3: TGCAGTGCTAGGGCCCGGGACTATAGCTCCTACGAGCAGTACTTC. V usage is TRBV20-1 and J usage is TRBJ2-7; TRBD2 matches at 7 bases. V gave up 3 bases and J gave up 0 bases; unmatched junction bases: 8. Germline loops: CDR1 DFQATT, CDR2 SNEGSKA (reference sequence). The CDR3 runs 15 residues.

The gene calls are TRBV12-3 or TRBV12-4 and TRBJ2-1; 10 nucleotides agree with TRBD2. Trimming removed 4 bases from V and 7 bases from J; junction bases left unmatched: 13. This CDR3 spans 17 amino acids. CDR3 nucleotide sequence: TGTGCCAGCAGTTCCTTATTGAGCGGGGGGGCCAATAATGAGCAGTTCTTC. Translating gives CASSSLLSGGANNEQFF.